The text below deals with one TCR beta chain. The sample belongs to a study of blood T cell repertoires in COVID-19. As for the study in general: Researchers got acute and convalescent COVID-19 samples from the United States, Italy and Spain.

The CDR3 covers 13 residues. Germline CDR1 reads MNHEY; CDR2 reads SVGAGI. After removal of 6 bases from V and 3 bases from J, the junction contained 1 base not matched to a gene. Method: immunoSEQ multiplex PCR; TCRdb's copy keeps in-frame clones and lacks some. The sample consists of 250,000 or so clones, approximately 86% of them appearing once. Enrolled through a virtual design, the participants were between roughly 18 and 89 years of age and came from 24 US areas. Participant reports of clinical history set cohort assignment. Sequencing was performed on PBMCs or T cells enriched from blood (not recorded which). The chain combines TRBV6-5 with TRBJ1-3, with 8 bases that match TRBD1. This clonotype originated in a woman aged 18-35 years who had recovered from COVID-19. This CDR3 is CASRDRGGNTIYF. The CDR3 nucleotides read TGTGCCAGCAGAGACAGGGGTGGAAACACCATATATTTT.